This TCR beta chain was found in a study of diagnostic markers for celiac disease. The CDR3 contains 13 residues. The germline gives CDR1 MNHEY, CDR2 SVGEGT. TCRdb re-called the reads and shows each CDR3 protein once, DNA omitted. This table lists just over 7,500 distinct CDR3 sequences. The sequence came from a human donor. This table probably holds off-target reads from a library built for another chain. The sequencing sample was made of either unsorted cells or a sorted T cell fraction (not recorded which). The chain has TRBV6-2 or TRBV6-3 and TRBJ1-1; TCRdb calls TRBD1, which cannot be checked without DNA. The CDR3 loop is CASSYLPGQETFF.